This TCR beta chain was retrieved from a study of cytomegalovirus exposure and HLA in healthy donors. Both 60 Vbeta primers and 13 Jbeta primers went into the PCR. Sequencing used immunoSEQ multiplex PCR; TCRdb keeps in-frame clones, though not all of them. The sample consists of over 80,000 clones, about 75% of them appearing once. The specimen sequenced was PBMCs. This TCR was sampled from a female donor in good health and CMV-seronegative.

CDR3 coding DNA: TGTGCCAGCTCACCACCGTCACTTTATAGCAATCAGCCCCAGCATTTT. Residues: CASSPPSLYSNQPQHF. V gene TRBV18 combines with J gene TRBJ1-5; no clear D. CDR1 is KGHSH and CDR2 is LQKENI in the germline V gene. The CDR3 is made up of 16 amino acids. The V end lost 0 bases, the J end lost 0 bases, and 9 bases lay between the germline ends.